The 23 T cell receptor beta chains below all came from one sample that was sequenced in a study of tumor-infiltrating lymphocytes in primary liver carcinoma. Starting material for RNA and DNA co-extraction consisted of about 17-31 mg of unsorted bulk tissue. From approximately 500 ng total RNA, TCR beta cDNA was generated with a primer in the constant region. Slightly modified ARM-PCR served as the procedure for the TCR beta libraries. These libraries came from three rounds of nested multiplex PCR. The first two PCR rounds used TRBV1-TRBV30 forward primers with a C-beta reverse primer, around 10 cycles each. TCRdb reprocessed the multiplex PCR reads via MiXCR and lists one record per CDR3 protein. The sample contains tens of thousands of distinct CDR3 sequences, more than 70% of which appear only once. The sequenced sample consisted of tumor-adjacent normal liver tissue. The receptor set was obtained from a woman aged 25 to 39 with primary liver carcinoma and hepatitis B virus infection.

This clonotype came up once. Sequence at one end of the junction differs from germline and may be a read error. V usage is TRBV6-6 and J usage is TRBJ2-2; tentative D call: TRBD2 (6 bases). Germline V gene lookup returns CDR1 MNHNY and CDR2 SVGAGI (reference sequence). CDR3 length: 14 residues. This chain's CDR3 is CATRGFANIGELFF. The CDR3 DNA sequence: TGTGCCACCCGGGGGTTCGCGAACATCGGGGAGTTGTTTTTT.

The chain recombines TRBV4-3 with TRBJ2-6, with D possibly matching TRBD1 (5 bases). From germline, CDR1 is LGHNA and CDR2 YSLEER. CDR3 length: 17 residues. V gave up 5 bases and J gave up 3 bases, with 17 bases separating them. CDR3 bases: TGCGCCAGCAGCTTGAAGTTAGGGGCCGGTGGGGCCAACGTCCTGACTTTC. Translation: CASSLKLGAGGANVLTF.

Comment on this clonotype: At one boundary the junction diverges from the germline segment, which might be a read error. V is TRBV4-1 and J is TRBJ2-5; 9 positions agree with TRBD1. Per germline, CDR1 MGHRA and CDR2 YSYEKL. The CDR3 has 16 residues. CDR3 in amino acids: CASSQASRDREETQYF. DNA for the CDR3: TGTGCCAGCAGCCAAGCATCTCGGGACAGGGAAGAGACCCAGTACTTC.

Notes on this clonotype: The conserved closing phenylalanine or tryptophan is absent in this CDR3, likely reflecting a read error. The CDR3 loop is CASSYSSLPETQYS. The DNA for the CDR3 is TGTGCCAGCAGTTACTCGAGTTTACCCGAGACCCAGTACTCC. The rearrangement links TRBV6-2 or TRBV6-3 to TRBJ2-5; D gene unclear. Germline V lookup: CDR1 MNHEY, CDR2 SVGEGT. This CDR3 has 14 residues. V was pared by 0 bases and J by 5 bases, with 10 bases between.

Of note for this clonotype: A much larger clone differs from this one at a single base, so this may be a read error. This chain links TRBV28 with TRBJ2-5; TRBD1 matches at 9 bases. In germline, CDR1 is MDHEN, CDR2 SYDVKM. The V gene end was trimmed by 5 bases and the J gene end by 4 bases; junction bases not matched to a gene: 5. The CDR3 is 14 amino acids. As DNA, the CDR3 is TGTGCCAGCAGTAACCAGGACAGGGGAGAGACCCAGTACTTC. Residues: CASSNQDRGETQYF.

The chain carries TRBV29-1 and TRBJ1-2; D remains unclear. Trimming took 0 bases from V and 9 from J, leaving 5 bases between them. CDR3 size: 10 residues. The germline V gene encodes CDR1 SQVTM and CDR2 ANQGSEA. CDR3 region: CSVEDQSYTF. CDR3 bases: TGCAGCGTTGAAGATCAGAGCTACACCTTC.

Worth noting for this clonotype: A clone one base away is much larger, so this may be a read error. This chain connects TRBV2 to TRBJ2-2, with 9 nucleotides matching TRBD1. In germline, CDR1 is SNHLY, CDR2 FYNNEI. This CDR3 region has 13 residues. V shed 8 bases, J shed 6 bases, and the junction held 4 bases outside the gene matches. The CDR3 spells CASRQGEAGELFF. The CDR3 bases are TGTGCCAGCCGACAGGGGGAGGCCGGGGAGCTGTTTTTT.

Many counts were recorded for this clonotype. The chain employs TRBV29-1 and TRBJ2-7, with 7 positions matching TRBD1. With 6 bases clipped from V and 1 base from J, the junction kept 6 bases outside the gene matches. The CDR3 is made up of 13 amino acids. Germline V gives CDR1 SQVTM, CDR2 ANQGSEA. This CDR3 reads CSVVLTGSYEQYF. DNA of the CDR3: TGCAGCGTCGTACTGACAGGGTCCTACGAGCAGTACTTC.

As to this clonotype: This likely comes from a read error, as the CDR3 has no conserved phenylalanine or tryptophan at its end. V usage is TRBV12-3 or TRBV12-4 and J usage is TRBJ2-3; D is possibly TRBD1 (6 bases). Trimming left V 6 bases short and J 3 bases short, with 13 bases between. This CDR3 has 14 residues. CDR3: CASRTGGTTDTQYI. The CDR3 DNA is TGTGCCAGCAGAACGGGTGGGACAACAGATACGCAGTATATT.

The rearrangement uses TRBV28 and TRBJ2-2; perhaps TRBD2 as D (6 bases). V was cut by 6 bases and J by 5 bases, with 19 bases left in between. This CDR3 spans 16 amino acids. From germline, CDR1 is MDHEN and CDR2 SYDVKM. CDR3 in DNA: TGTGCCAGCAGGTTACCGGGACTCCGGAAGACCGGGGAGCTGTTTTTT. This sequence encodes CASRLPGLRKTGELFF.

Comments on this clonotype: Relative to the germline gene, one junction end is altered; a read error may explain this. This chain joins TRBV10-2 and TRBJ1-1; 12 nucleotides agree with TRBD1. From germline, CDR1 is WSHSY and CDR2 SAAADI. The CDR3 is made up of 15 amino acids. The DNA of the CDR3 is TGCGCCAGCTCTTGGGAGGGACAGGGGGCGACTGAAGGTCTCTTT. Amino acid sequence: CASSWEGQGATEGLF.

This clonotype was counted once. The junction shows a germline mismatch at one end, possibly a read error. The chain is built from TRBV28 and TRBJ2-1; TRBD1 agrees at 9 bases. Per the germline V gene, CDR1 is MDHEN and CDR2 is SYDVKM. The CDR3 length is 15 residues. CDR3 coding DNA: TGTGCCAGCGGTTTATCGGGACAGGGTAACAATGGGCAGTTCTTC. It encodes CASGLSGQGNNGQFF.

Details on this clonotype: An end of the junction differs from the germline gene, which may be a read error. The V call is TRBV5-6, the J call TRBJ2-5, with D possibly being TRBD2 (6 bases). Germline assignment: CDR1 SGHDT and CDR2 YYEEEE. The CDR3 extends over 15 amino acids. CDR3 residues: CASSLEGVGSETQYF. CDR3 nucleotide sequence: TGTGCTAGCAGCTTGGAGGGAGTGGGTAGTGAGACCCAGTACTTC.

This clonotype was recorded a few times. The chain uses TRBV20-1 and TRBJ2-7; D may be TRBD2 (5 bases). V was pared by 4 bases and J by 3 bases, with 19 bases between. The CDR3 is 15 amino acids. The germline V gene has CDR1 DFQATT and CDR2 SNEGSKA (reference sequence). In nucleotides, the CDR3 is TGCAGTGCTAAAACGGTGAGCGGCCCGGACTACGAGCAGTACTTC. Protein product: CSAKTVSGPDYEQYF.

About this clonotype: This is likely a read error, given that the CDR3 carries no conserved phenylalanine or tryptophan at its end. CDR3: CASSDRIYEQYL. The DNA for the CDR3 is TGTGCCAGCAGTGACAGAATCTACGAGCAGTACCTC. This chain joins TRBV6-2 or TRBV6-3 and TRBJ2-7; D might be TRBD1 (5 bases). V shed 5 bases and J shed 3 bases, with 8 bases lying between them. This CDR3 has 12 amino acids. CDR1 MNHEY and CDR2 SVGEGT come from the germline V gene.

To note about this clonotype: The junction differs from germline at one of its ends, possibly a read error. This chain links TRBV6-6 with TRBJ1-1; 7 nucleotides agree with TRBD1. Germline V gene lookup returns CDR1 MNHNY and CDR2 SVGAGI (reference sequence). The CDR3 consists of 14 residues. This chain's CDR3 is CVSSSDRLNTETFF. In nucleotides, the CDR3 is TGTGTCAGCAGTTCGGACAGGCTGAACACTGAAACTTTCTTT.

As regards this clonotype: A read error may account for a junction end that differs from germline. The chain recombines TRBV30 with TRBJ1-5; weak D call: TRBD1 (6 bases). There are 14 residues in the CDR3. Per the germline V gene, CDR1 is GTSNPN and CDR2 is SVGIG (reference sequence). CDR3 region: CAWSEGGRNQPQHF. The CDR3 bases are TGTGCCTGGAGTGAAGGGGGGCGCAATCAGCCCCAGCACTTT.

Points on this clonotype: Germline and junction disagree at one end, which may indicate a read error. This chain links TRBV29-1 with TRBJ2-1, with D perhaps assigned TRBD1 or TRBD2 (6 bases each). Germline V gene sequence: CDR1 SQVTM, CDR2 ANQGSEA. The CDR3 sequence is 12 residues long. CDR3 in DNA: TGCAACGTTGAAGAGGGGGGAAGGGATCAGTTCTTC. It specifies CNVEEGGRDQFF.

Worth noting for this clonotype: The junction departs from germline at one end; a sequencing error may be responsible. V is TRBV6-2 or TRBV6-3 and J is TRBJ2-7; D may be TRBD2 (6 bases). This CDR3 has 14 amino acids. Germline loops: CDR1 MNHEY, CDR2 SVGEGT. The CDR3 DNA reads as TGTGCCAGCATTACGGGGGAGGTATCCTACGAGCAGTATTTC. Translating it yields CASITGEVSYEQYF.

Concerning this clonotype: This may come from a read error, since a much larger clone is one base off. This chain uses TRBV28 with TRBJ2-5; maybe TRBD2 (5 bases). Germline CDR1 MDHEN, CDR2 SYDVKM. The CDR3 covers 13 residues. The CDR3 DNA sequence: TGTGTCAGCAGTGACTATTCACGCGAGACCCAGTACTTC. Its translation is CVSSDYSRETQYF.

This clonotype has only one observation. Its ends do not fully match the called genes, so a read error is possible. The chain recombines TRBV4-3 with TRBJ2-1, with 16 bases matching TRBD2. From germline, CDR1 is LGHNA and CDR2 YSLEER. This CDR3 has 18 residues. CDR3 DNA: TGTGCCAACAGCCTCGGGACTAGCGGGAGGGCCGAGGTGAATGAACAGTTCTTC. Its protein product is CANSLGTSGRAEVNEQFF.

Worth noting for this clonotype: Mismatch with germline at one junction end may stem from a read error. J is TRBJ2-1 and V is TRBV11-2; D might be TRBD1 or TRBD2, each matching 5 bases. The CDR3 covers 15 residues. Germline V gene sequence: CDR1 SGHAT, CDR2 FQNNGV. The CDR3 sequence: CTSSLATGAYNEQFF. The DNA of the CDR3 is TGTACCAGCAGCTTAGCTACCGGGGCCTACAATGAGCAGTTCTTT.

On this clonotype itself: Germline and junction disagree at one end, which may indicate a read error. V is TRBV11-2 and J is TRBJ1-2, with TRBD1 identical over 7 bases. Per germline, CDR1 SGHAT and CDR2 FQNNGV. The CDR3 spans 12 residues. The CDR3 loop is CTSTQGGGCYIF. The CDR3 bases are TGTACCAGCACTCAGGGGGGTGGATGCTACATCTTC.